Each of the 11 T cell receptor beta chains below was sequenced from the same sample in a study of blood T cells in healthy people across ages. Through a sample-barcoded 5' primer and a J-beta primer mix, a second PCR was run for about 7 to 12 cycles. TCRdb itself ran the 5' RACE reads through MiXCR, one entry per CDR3 protein. The sample consists of around 2 million distinct CDR3 sequences, about two fifths of them appearing once. Sequenced input: blood. The receptor source for this set is a human donor in good health.

This clonotype was recorded many times. The rearrangement links TRBV6-5 to TRBJ2-7; 7 bases are a match to TRBD1. The germline V gene has CDR1 MNHEY and CDR2 SVGAGI. V shed 4 bases and J 0 bases; nucleotides not matched to a gene: 3. The CDR3 has 14 residues. For the CDR3, the DNA is TGTGCCAGCAGTTTCGGGACAGACTCCTACGAGCAGTACTTC. This sequence encodes CASSFGTDSYEQYF.

The gene calls are TRBV12-3 or TRBV12-4 and TRBJ1-2; D possibly corresponds to TRBD1 (5 bases). Trimming cost V 2 bases and J 8 bases, with 18 bases left between them. The CDR3 is 15 amino acids. The CDR3 protein is CASSLTRTHGQGYTF. The DNA for the CDR3 is TGTGCCAGCAGTTTAACTCGGACACACGGTCAGGGCTACACCTTC.

This clonotype turned up a few times. The chain is built from TRBV9 and TRBJ1-2, with D unclear. There are 14 residues in the CDR3. Germline lookup yields CDR1 SGDLS and CDR2 YYNGEE. V shed 0 bases and J shed 2 bases, with 8 bases lying between them. CDR3 nucleotides: TGTGCCAGCAGCGTAGCCGCACGGAACTATGGCTACACCTTC. This sequence encodes CASSVAARNYGYTF.

In its sample, this clonotype was seen a few times. The chain is built from TRBV4-1 and TRBJ1-1; the D is unclear. The V end was cut by 1 base, the J end by 5 bases, with 20 bases between. Looked up from germline, CDR1 is MGHRA and CDR2 is YSYEKL. The CDR3 contains 17 residues. Written as DNA, the CDR3 is TGCGCCAGCAGCCAAGGACATTTCCTTGACGGGTGGACTGAAGCTTTCTTT. Its translation is CASSQGHFLDGWTEAFF.

The rearrangement uses TRBV28 and TRBJ1-5, with unresolved D. This CDR3 is built from 15 residues. The V gene lost 2 bases and the J gene lost 3 bases, with 11 bases spanning the gap. Germline assignment: CDR1 MDHEN and CDR2 SYDVKM. This CDR3 reads CASSLIARDNQPQHF. DNA of the CDR3: TGTGCCAGCAGTTTAATTGCTCGGGACAATCAGCCCCAGCATTTT.

The chain joins TRBV25-1 to TRBJ2-1; 9 bases line up with TRBD1. The CDR3 has 15 residues. J was trimmed by 4 bases and V by 3 bases; bases with no gene match: 4. Germline lookup yields CDR1 MGHDK and CDR2 SYGVNS. The CDR3 coding sequence is TGTGCCAGCAGTGACGGGACAGGGCATTACAATGAGCAGTTCTTC. As protein: CASSDGTGHYNEQFF.

The chain couples TRBV5-1 to TRBJ2-7; 7 bases align to TRBD2. Germline CDR1 SGHRS, CDR2 YFSETQ. The CDR3 is made up of 14 amino acids. V lost 4 bases, J lost 2 bases, and 6 bases stayed unmatched. DNA of the CDR3: TGCGCCAGCAGCACCCCGGGGGGTCCCTACGAGCAGTACTTC. It translates to CASSTPGGPYEQYF.

The V and J genes are TRBV5-1 and TRBJ1-2; 11 nucleotides agree with TRBD1. The length of the CDR3 is 14 residues. Germline lookup yields CDR1 SGHRS and CDR2 YFSETQ. V dropped 7 bases and J dropped 8; count of bases not matched to a gene: 10. The CDR3, as DNA: TGCGCCAGCTCAAGGACAGGGGGCGTTGAAGGCTACACCTTC. This gives the protein CASSRTGGVEGYTF.

This clonotype was picked up a small number of times. The gene calls are TRBV9 and TRBJ1-5; D uncertain. The CDR3 sequence is 15 residues long. In germline, CDR1 is SGDLS, CDR2 YYNGEE. Trimming removed 4 bases at V and 4 bases at J, with 15 bases between. Written as DNA, the CDR3 is TGTGCCAGCAGCCCTGCGGGTAGTCTGAATCAGCCCCAGCATTTT. This codes for CASSPAGSLNQPQHF.

This clonotype has a handful of counts. V and J are TRBV20-1 and TRBJ2-1; 10 positions agree with TRBD2. In germline, CDR1 is DFQATT, CDR2 SNEGSKA (reference sequence). The V and J ends lost 6 bases and 4 bases, in that order; junction bases with no gene match: 9. The CDR3 is 15 residues long. The CDR3 is CSAARTSGGYNEQFF. The CDR3 region has the DNA TGCAGTGCGGCAAGGACTAGCGGTGGGTACAATGAGCAGTTCTTC.

This chain links TRBV6-1 with TRBJ2-7; weak D call: TRBD1 (6 bases). The germline CDR1 and CDR2 sequences are MNHNS and SASEGT. This CDR3 is built from 11 residues. Trimming took 5 bases from V and 6 from J, leaving 8 bases between them. The CDR3 here is CASSPTGEQYF. DNA of the CDR3: TGTGCCAGCAGTCCGACAGGCGAGCAGTACTTC.